The entry that follows covers one T cell receptor (beta chain) sequence. TCRdb's copy holds only in-frame clones and misses some; the assay was immunoSEQ multiplex PCR. The data contain 95,000 to 100,000 clones, nearly 96% of them singletons. This sample stems from a study of technical replicates of blood from a few donors. Per germline, CDR1 SGHRS and CDR2 YFSETQ. The CDR3 length is 13 residues. The V gene lost 3 bases and the J gene lost 5 bases, with 9 bases spanning the gap. The sequence came from a human donor in good health. The sequenced material came from T cells isolated from PBMCs. The V gene is TRBV5-1, the J gene TRBJ2-1; the D gene is possibly TRBD1 (6 bases). The CDR3 protein is CASSSDRNNEQFF. CDR3 in DNA: TGCGCCAGCAGCTCGGACAGAAACAATGAGCAGTTCTTC.